One and the same sample provided the 13 T cell receptor beta chains below, sequenced in a study of Graves' ophthalmopathy and Graves' hyperthyroidism. The authors amplified TCR beta CDR3 regions from RNA transcripts. HTBI-primed RT-PCR formed the first round, and a multiplex PCR formed the second. A single record per CDR3 protein comes from TCRdb applying MiXCR to the multiplex PCR reads. The data contain roughly 380,000 distinct CDR3 sequences, roughly 15% of them singletons. The sample taken for sequencing was peripheral blood. Receptor source: a woman under 30 with stable Graves' hyperthyroidism.

This clonotype was seen ten or more times. The CDR3 DNA is TGTGCCAGCAGCTTAGCTTCGGGACAGGGCTACGAGCAGTACTTC. This codes for CASSLASGQGYEQYF. This chain connects TRBV7-2 to TRBJ2-7; 9 nucleotides agree with TRBD1. The ends lost 0 bases at V and 3 bases at J; junction bases unmatched: 3. Germline V gene data show CDR1 as SGHTA and CDR2 as FQGNSA. The CDR3 contains 15 residues. Using reference TRBV7-2 and TRBJ2-7 for the parts outside the CDR3, the full variable domain is GAGVSQSPSNKVTEKGKDVELRCDPISGHTALYWYRQSLGQGLEFLIYFQGNSAPDKSGLPSDRFSAERTGGSVSTLTIQRTQQEDSAVYLCASSLASGQGYEQYFGPGTRLTVT.

The chain has TRBV19 and TRBJ2-5; TRBD2 might be the D (5 bases). The V gene's germline CDR1 is LNHDA and CDR2 SQIVND (reference sequence). The ends were cut back, 8 bases at V and 0 bases at J, with 10 bases in the middle. This CDR3 spans 13 amino acids. The CDR3 nucleotides are TGTGCCAGTCCTGGACTGAACCAAGAGACCCAGTACTTC. This translates into CASPGLNQETQYF.

The chain is built from TRBV6-2 or TRBV6-3 and TRBJ2-5, with unresolved D. The CDR3 sequence is 15 residues long. In germline, CDR1 is MNHEY, CDR2 SVGEGT. V gave up 6 bases and J gave up 4 bases, with 18 bases separating them. The CDR3 nucleotides are TGTGCCAGCAGCCTCCAGAAGCTAGGTGGAGAGACCCAGTACTTC. Translating gives CASSLQKLGGETQYF.

Many counts were recorded for this clonotype. The chain is built from TRBV6-1 and TRBJ1-1, with 10 positions matching TRBD1. J was trimmed by 3 bases and V by 6 bases; bases with no gene match: 4. The CDR3 runs to 14 residues. Germline CDR1 MNHNS, CDR2 SASEGT. This CDR3 is CASSPGTGDTEAFF. In nucleotides, the CDR3 is TGTGCCAGCAGCCCCGGGACAGGGGACACTGAAGCTTTCTTT.

This clonotype was found many times. The chain employs TRBV12-3 or TRBV12-4 and TRBJ1-1, with D uncertain. The CDR3 is 14 residues long. Between the trimmed V and J ends, which lost 6 bases and 5 bases, there was a span of 16 bases. CDR3 amino acids: CASSLSSVGTEAFF. Written as DNA, the CDR3 is TGTGCCAGCAGCTTGAGCTCCGTGGGGACTGAAGCTTTCTTT.

Notes on this clonotype: A read error may be the cause here, since a much bigger clone is one base away. The J gene is TRBJ1-1, the V gene TRBV11-2; a weak D match, TRBD1 (5 bases). The CDR3 length is 16 residues. CDR1 is SGHAT and CDR2 is FQNNGV in the germline V gene. CDR3 residues: CASSQFAGTVNTESFF. The CDR3, as DNA: TGTGCCAGCAGTCAATTCGCCGGGACGGTGAACACTGAATCTTTCTTT.

This clonotype was detected ten times or more. V is TRBV5-1 and J is TRBJ2-7; D not certain. Germline CDR1 reads SGHRS; CDR2 reads YFSETQ. V dropped 4 bases and J dropped 3 bases, with 17 bases sitting between them. This CDR3 is 15 amino acids long. CDR3 nucleotides: TGCGCCAGCAGCCGTATCCCCGCCGACGTCTACGAGCAGTACTTC. It yields the protein CASSRIPADVYEQYF.

This clonotype has at least ten counts. This sequence joins TRBV6-5 and TRBJ2-5; the D gene could be TRBD1 or TRBD2 (5 bases each). Germline loops: CDR1 MNHEY, CDR2 SVGAGI. V was trimmed by 7 bases and J by 2 bases, leaving 17 bases between them. The CDR3 consists of 15 residues. DNA of the CDR3: TGTGCCAGCACCAAGGGGACCGTTAAACAAGAGACCCAGTACTTC. Translation gives CASTKGTVKQETQYF.

V usage is TRBV19 and J usage is TRBJ2-5; D is unresolved. V lost 1 base to trimming and J lost 4 bases, with 10 bases between them. Germline CDR1 and CDR2: LNHDA and SQIVND (reference sequence). The CDR3 spans 14 residues. This CDR3 reads CASSIGLVGETQYF. The CDR3 nucleotides read TGTGCCAGTAGTATAGGTTTGGTCGGAGAGACCCAGTACTTC.

This clonotype was counted ten times or more. This chain links TRBV27 with TRBJ1-2; no firm D call. The V end was cut by 5 bases, the J end by 2 bases, with 18 bases between. Germline V gene data show CDR1 as MNHEY and CDR2 as SMNVEV (reference sequence). This CDR3 is 16 amino acids long. CDR3 bases: TGTGCCAGCAGTCCGATAGGCGATGATATAAACTATGGCTACACCTTC. Its protein product is CASSPIGDDINYGYTF.

This clonotype was seen repeatedly, ten times or more. A much larger clone sits a single nucleotide away, making a read error possible. The chain employs TRBV6-1 and TRBJ2-5, with TRBD2 identical over 9 bases. The V gene end was trimmed by 6 bases and the J gene end by 4 bases; junction bases not matched to a gene: 12. Germline V gives CDR1 MNHNS, CDR2 SASEGT. The CDR3 is made up of 16 amino acids. In nucleotides, the CDR3 is TGTGCCAGCAGAAAGGGACCAGCGGGGGGACTAGAGACCCAGTACTTC. Protein product: CASRKGPAGGLETQYF.

Only a few counts were recorded for this clonotype. The chain joins TRBV9 to TRBJ1-1; 7 positions agree with TRBD1. Trimming cost V 0 bases and J 3 bases; bases outside gene matches: 5. The length of the CDR3 is 15 residues. In germline, CDR1 is SGDLS, CDR2 YYNGEE. The CDR3 coding sequence is TGTGCCAGCAGCGTAGACCCGCAGGGGGACACTGAAGCTTTCTTT. Translated: CASSVDPQGDTEAFF.

This clonotype was detected many times. This chain links TRBV9 with TRBJ1-1, with no clear D. The ends were cut back, 4 bases at V and 3 bases at J, with 16 bases in the middle. The CDR3 consists of 15 residues. The germline V gene has CDR1 SGDLS and CDR2 YYNGEE. In DNA form, the CDR3 reads TGTGCCAGCAGCCCGGGTGGGAGGGCGGACACTGAAGCTTTCTTT. This sequence encodes CASSPGGRADTEAFF.